A single sample gave rise to the 22 T cell receptor beta chains below, sequenced in a study of T cell responses to AZD1222 COVID-19 vaccine (dated by TCRdb to the early 2020s). The library was prepared using the immunoSEQ multiplex PCR assay. In its TCRdb copy, this immuneACCESS table keeps in-frame sequences only and misses some clones. Where compared with another copy, unresolved V genes explain less than half of these, and the others have no known cause. In this sample the table shows fewer than 75,000 clones, 75% to 95% of which occur a single time. The top ten constitute roughly 6% of the sample. Sample time point, as interpreted from the label and publication: about 28 days (+/-7) after the second vaccine dose. Reading the label with the study, this specimen's treatment or condition is: meningococcal conjugate vaccine given as trial control. The sequencing here drew on peripheral blood, taken 28 days after the second dose of the MenACWY control vaccine. The source is an adult who received the MenACWY meningococcal vaccine as a control.

V usage is TRBV28 and J usage is TRBJ2-2, with 7 bases lining up with TRBD1. With 6 bases clipped from V and 3 bases from J, the junction kept 7 bases outside the gene matches. This CDR3 comprises 15 residues. Germline assignment: CDR1 MDHEN and CDR2 SYDVKM. The chain's CDR3 is CASRQRGLDTGELFF. DNA of the CDR3: TGTGCCAGCAGACAGAGGGGGCTGGACACCGGGGAGCTGTTTTTT.

This chain joins TRBV6-5 and TRBJ2-5, with a tentative D call TRBD2 (6 bases). Germline V gene data show CDR1 as MNHEY and CDR2 as SVGAGI. This CDR3 has 15 amino acids. Trimming took off 2 bases at V and 4 bases at J, with 14 bases between the two ends. CDR3 residues: CASSYGGGGVETQYF. The CDR3 DNA sequence: TGTGCCAGCAGTTACGGAGGCGGAGGGGTAGAGACCCAGTACTTC.

This sequence joins TRBV30 and TRBJ1-3; D gene unclear. The length of the CDR3 is 12 residues. The V end was cut by 4 bases, the J end by 0 bases, with 4 bases between. Germline loops: CDR1 GTSNPN, CDR2 SVGIG (reference sequence). In DNA form, the CDR3 reads TGTGCCTGGAAGGGCTCTGGAAACACCATATATTTT. This translates into CAWKGSGNTIYF. The full variable domain, rest sourced from reference TRBV30 and TRBJ1-3, is SQTIHQWPATLVQPVGSPLSLECTVEGTSNPNLYWYRQAAGRGLQLLFYSVGIGQISSEVPQNLSASRPQDRQFILSSKKLLLSDSGFYLCAWKGSGNTIYFGEGSWLTVV.

The gene calls are TRBV7-6 and TRBJ2-3; tentative D call: TRBD2 (6 bases). Germline lookup yields CDR1 SGHVS and CDR2 FNYEAQ. This CDR3 has 15 residues. Trimming removed 7 bases at V and 3 bases at J, with 17 bases between. Here the CDR3 reads CASTKAGFGTDTQYF. CDR3 nucleotide sequence: TGTGCCAGCACCAAGGCGGGATTCGGGACAGATACGCAGTATTTT.

This clone occurred once. V usage is TRBV4-1 and J usage is TRBJ2-1; 9 nucleotides line up with TRBD2. This CDR3 is 15 amino acids long. Losses at the gene ends were 4 bases for V and 9 bases for J; bases not matched to a gene: 10. Germline lookup yields CDR1 MGHRA and CDR2 YSYEKL. Here the CDR3 reads CASSLAGERWGEQFF. The CDR3 coding sequence is TGCGCCAGCAGCCTAGCGGGAGAGCGGTGGGGTGAGCAGTTCTTC.

The V call is TRBV19, the J call TRBJ2-7; a possible D gene is TRBD1 (5 bases). Trimming stripped 3 bases from V and 4 bases from J, with 10 bases between. The CDR3 spans 13 residues. Germline loops: CDR1 LNHDA, CDR2 SQIVND (reference sequence). This CDR3 is CASSIRDRYEQYF. As DNA, the CDR3 is TGTGCCAGTAGTATCAGGGATCGATACGAGCAGTACTTC. The whole variable domain, remainder taken from reference TRBV19 and TRBJ2-7, is DGGITQSPKYLFRKEGQNVTLSCEQNLNHDAMYWYRQDPGQGLRLIYYSQIVNDFQKGDIAEGYSVSREKKESFPLTVTSAQKNPTAFYLCASSIRDRYEQYFGPGTRLTVT.

The V call is TRBV18, the J call TRBJ1-3; D ambiguous. The CDR3 has 14 amino acids. Germline V gene sequence: CDR1 KGHSH, CDR2 LQKENI. Trimming removed 3 bases at V and 3 bases at J, with 9 bases between. CDR3 sequence (DNA): TGTGCCAGCTCACCCGAGTATCTTGGAAACACCATATATTTT. Translation gives CASSPEYLGNTIYF.

In its sample, this clone was seen once. CDR3 protein: CASNTPGLANTGELFF. CDR3 DNA sequence: TGTGCCAGCAACACCCCGGGACTAGCGAACACCGGGGAGCTGTTTTTT. The gene calls are TRBV27 and TRBJ2-2; 8 nucleotides match TRBD2. The CDR3 is 16 residues long. Germline V gene lookup returns CDR1 MNHEY and CDR2 SMNVEV (reference sequence). The J segment lost 0 bases and the V segment lost 7 bases, leaving 7 bases of the junction unmatched.

CDR3 region: CASSSGQFHTEAFF. CDR3 bases: TGTGCCAGCAGCTCGGGACAGTTCCACACTGAAGCTTTCTTT. This sequence joins TRBV9 and TRBJ1-1; 7 positions agree with TRBD1. Germline V gene data show CDR1 as SGDLS and CDR2 as YYNGEE. The trim removed 4 bases at V and 3 bases at J, leaving 6 bases unmatched. This CDR3 has 14 residues.

This sequence joins TRBV4-1 and TRBJ1-2; D unresolved. Trimming stripped 0 bases from V and 4 bases from J, with 12 bases between. The CDR3 contains 15 residues. Germline-derived CDR1 and CDR2 are MGHRA and YSYEKL. The CDR3 DNA sequence: TGCGCCAGCAGCCAAGAGATCGGCCGCGGCTATGGCTACACCTTC. This translates into CASSQEIGRGYGYTF.

The chain has TRBV4-2 and TRBJ1-6; unclear D gene. This CDR3 contains 14 residues. Trimming took off 4 bases at V and 8 bases at J, with 12 bases between the two ends. CDR1 and CDR2 from the germline V gene are LGHNA and YNFKEQ. The CDR3 DNA follows: TGTGCCAGCAGCCCCTATGAATCGGATTCACCCCTCCACTTT. Translating gives CASSPYESDSPLHF.

This clone was detected once. The rearrangement uses TRBV6-4 and TRBJ2-1, with TRBD2 matching over 11 bases. Germline V CDR1 and CDR2: MRHNA, SNTAGT. This CDR3 has 16 amino acids. The V segment lost 5 bases and the J segment 4 bases; nucleotides outside the gene matches: 7. In DNA, the CDR3 is TGTGCCAGCAGTCCTTTTGGGACTAGCGGTTACAATGAGCAGTTCTTC. Translation: CASSPFGTSGYNEQFF.

J is TRBJ2-7 and V is TRBV3-1 (or the pseudogene TRBV3-2); possibly TRBD2 for D (6 bases). The CDR3 covers 15 residues. V lost 2 bases and J lost 5, with 16 bases in between. Germline V lookup: CDR1 LGHDT, CDR2 YNNKEL (reference sequence). The CDR3 DNA reads as TGTGCCAGCAGCCAAATCGGTCGGGGAGGCGACGAGCAGTACTTC. It yields the protein CASSQIGRGGDEQYF.

This sequence joins TRBV5-1 and TRBJ2-2, with TRBD2 matching 12 bases. The CDR3 contains 18 residues. The germline CDR1 and CDR2 sequences are SGHRS and YFSETQ. J was trimmed by 2 bases and V by 2 bases; bases with no gene match: 7. CDR3 loop: CASSLTLAGGANTGELFF. The CDR3 DNA reads TGCGCCAGCAGCTTAACACTAGCGGGAGGTGCTAACACCGGGGAGCTGTTTTTT.

The chain links TRBV29-1 to TRBJ2-3; D may be TRBD2 (5 bases). CDR1 SQVTM and CDR2 ANQGSEA come from the germline V gene. The CDR3 covers 13 residues. V was clipped by 0 bases and J by 6 bases, with 10 bases between them. CDR3 in amino acids: CSVEDGLGDTQYF. The CDR3 DNA is TGCAGCGTTGAAGACGGACTCGGGGATACGCAGTATTTT.

V is TRBV10-2 and J is TRBJ2-1; D not certain. Deletions cut 3 bases from V and 9 bases from J, with 18 bases between. Per the germline V gene, CDR1 is WSHSY and CDR2 is SAAADI. CDR3 length: 15 amino acids. The CDR3 region is CASSDLRTTAPEQFF. The CDR3 DNA follows: TGCGCCAGCAGTGACCTTCGGACGACCGCTCCTGAGCAGTTCTTC.

This chain connects TRBV12-3 or TRBV12-4 to TRBJ2-5, with TRBD1 as a possible D gene (6 bases). Trimming stripped 6 bases from V and 4 bases from J, with 12 bases between. The CDR3 length is 13 residues. In DNA, the CDR3 is TGTGCCAGCAGCACAGGGCTGGGAGAGACCCAGTACTTC. Amino acid sequence: CASSTGLGETQYF.

The rearrangement joins TRBV28 to TRBJ1-5; 8 bases line up with TRBD1. Germline loops: CDR1 MDHEN, CDR2 SYDVKM. CDR3 length: 15 amino acids. With V trimmed by 5 bases and J by 6 bases, 9 bases remained unmatched. CDR3 in amino acids: CASSPSAGGRQPQHF. The DNA for the CDR3 is TGTGCCAGCAGTCCTTCGGCAGGGGGCCGTCAGCCCCAGCATTTT.

The rearrangement joins TRBV28 to TRBJ2-7; D call uncertain. The germline CDR1 and CDR2 sequences are MDHEN and SYDVKM. There are 13 residues in the CDR3. V lost 6 bases to trimming and J lost 3 bases, with 12 bases between them. In nucleotides, the CDR3 is TGTGCCAGCAGCCTTGTGACACTCTACGAGCAGTACTTC. Translated, it gives CASSLVTLYEQYF. Full variable domain (outside the CDR3, taken from reference TRBV28 and TRBJ2-7): DVKVTQSSRYLVKRTGEKVFLECVQDMDHENMFWYRQDPGLGLRLIYFSYDVKMKEKGDIPEGYSVSREKKERFSLILESASTNQTSMYLCASSLVTLYEQYFGPGTRLTVT.

This clone came up once. V gene TRBV30 combines with J gene TRBJ1-4, with 8 bases that match TRBD1. The ends lost 3 bases at V and 7 bases at J; junction bases unmatched: 1. The germline V gene encodes CDR1 GTSNPN and CDR2 SVGIG (reference sequence). CDR3 length: 12 residues. CDR3 region: CAWSRGLEKLFF. As DNA, the CDR3 is TGTGCCTGGAGCAGGGGGCTTGAAAAACTGTTTTTT.

Here the CDR3 reads CASSLSQGYAFF. DNA of the CDR3: TGTGCCAGCAGTCTCTCACAGGGATATGCTTTCTTT. The chain couples TRBV28 to TRBJ1-1; D perhaps matches TRBD1 (6 bases). V lost 5 bases and J 11 bases, leaving 15 bases between the germline ends. Germline CDR1 is MDHEN and CDR2 is SYDVKM. The CDR3 consists of 12 residues.

V and J are TRBV9 and TRBJ1-6; D gene ambiguous. Trimming stripped 3 bases from V and 7 bases from J, with 8 bases between. The germline V gene has CDR1 SGDLS and CDR2 YYNGEE. CDR3 length equals 13 residues. The CDR3 DNA sequence: TGTGCCAGCAGCGCAGGAACAAATTCACCCCTCCACTTT. It encodes CASSAGTNSPLHF.